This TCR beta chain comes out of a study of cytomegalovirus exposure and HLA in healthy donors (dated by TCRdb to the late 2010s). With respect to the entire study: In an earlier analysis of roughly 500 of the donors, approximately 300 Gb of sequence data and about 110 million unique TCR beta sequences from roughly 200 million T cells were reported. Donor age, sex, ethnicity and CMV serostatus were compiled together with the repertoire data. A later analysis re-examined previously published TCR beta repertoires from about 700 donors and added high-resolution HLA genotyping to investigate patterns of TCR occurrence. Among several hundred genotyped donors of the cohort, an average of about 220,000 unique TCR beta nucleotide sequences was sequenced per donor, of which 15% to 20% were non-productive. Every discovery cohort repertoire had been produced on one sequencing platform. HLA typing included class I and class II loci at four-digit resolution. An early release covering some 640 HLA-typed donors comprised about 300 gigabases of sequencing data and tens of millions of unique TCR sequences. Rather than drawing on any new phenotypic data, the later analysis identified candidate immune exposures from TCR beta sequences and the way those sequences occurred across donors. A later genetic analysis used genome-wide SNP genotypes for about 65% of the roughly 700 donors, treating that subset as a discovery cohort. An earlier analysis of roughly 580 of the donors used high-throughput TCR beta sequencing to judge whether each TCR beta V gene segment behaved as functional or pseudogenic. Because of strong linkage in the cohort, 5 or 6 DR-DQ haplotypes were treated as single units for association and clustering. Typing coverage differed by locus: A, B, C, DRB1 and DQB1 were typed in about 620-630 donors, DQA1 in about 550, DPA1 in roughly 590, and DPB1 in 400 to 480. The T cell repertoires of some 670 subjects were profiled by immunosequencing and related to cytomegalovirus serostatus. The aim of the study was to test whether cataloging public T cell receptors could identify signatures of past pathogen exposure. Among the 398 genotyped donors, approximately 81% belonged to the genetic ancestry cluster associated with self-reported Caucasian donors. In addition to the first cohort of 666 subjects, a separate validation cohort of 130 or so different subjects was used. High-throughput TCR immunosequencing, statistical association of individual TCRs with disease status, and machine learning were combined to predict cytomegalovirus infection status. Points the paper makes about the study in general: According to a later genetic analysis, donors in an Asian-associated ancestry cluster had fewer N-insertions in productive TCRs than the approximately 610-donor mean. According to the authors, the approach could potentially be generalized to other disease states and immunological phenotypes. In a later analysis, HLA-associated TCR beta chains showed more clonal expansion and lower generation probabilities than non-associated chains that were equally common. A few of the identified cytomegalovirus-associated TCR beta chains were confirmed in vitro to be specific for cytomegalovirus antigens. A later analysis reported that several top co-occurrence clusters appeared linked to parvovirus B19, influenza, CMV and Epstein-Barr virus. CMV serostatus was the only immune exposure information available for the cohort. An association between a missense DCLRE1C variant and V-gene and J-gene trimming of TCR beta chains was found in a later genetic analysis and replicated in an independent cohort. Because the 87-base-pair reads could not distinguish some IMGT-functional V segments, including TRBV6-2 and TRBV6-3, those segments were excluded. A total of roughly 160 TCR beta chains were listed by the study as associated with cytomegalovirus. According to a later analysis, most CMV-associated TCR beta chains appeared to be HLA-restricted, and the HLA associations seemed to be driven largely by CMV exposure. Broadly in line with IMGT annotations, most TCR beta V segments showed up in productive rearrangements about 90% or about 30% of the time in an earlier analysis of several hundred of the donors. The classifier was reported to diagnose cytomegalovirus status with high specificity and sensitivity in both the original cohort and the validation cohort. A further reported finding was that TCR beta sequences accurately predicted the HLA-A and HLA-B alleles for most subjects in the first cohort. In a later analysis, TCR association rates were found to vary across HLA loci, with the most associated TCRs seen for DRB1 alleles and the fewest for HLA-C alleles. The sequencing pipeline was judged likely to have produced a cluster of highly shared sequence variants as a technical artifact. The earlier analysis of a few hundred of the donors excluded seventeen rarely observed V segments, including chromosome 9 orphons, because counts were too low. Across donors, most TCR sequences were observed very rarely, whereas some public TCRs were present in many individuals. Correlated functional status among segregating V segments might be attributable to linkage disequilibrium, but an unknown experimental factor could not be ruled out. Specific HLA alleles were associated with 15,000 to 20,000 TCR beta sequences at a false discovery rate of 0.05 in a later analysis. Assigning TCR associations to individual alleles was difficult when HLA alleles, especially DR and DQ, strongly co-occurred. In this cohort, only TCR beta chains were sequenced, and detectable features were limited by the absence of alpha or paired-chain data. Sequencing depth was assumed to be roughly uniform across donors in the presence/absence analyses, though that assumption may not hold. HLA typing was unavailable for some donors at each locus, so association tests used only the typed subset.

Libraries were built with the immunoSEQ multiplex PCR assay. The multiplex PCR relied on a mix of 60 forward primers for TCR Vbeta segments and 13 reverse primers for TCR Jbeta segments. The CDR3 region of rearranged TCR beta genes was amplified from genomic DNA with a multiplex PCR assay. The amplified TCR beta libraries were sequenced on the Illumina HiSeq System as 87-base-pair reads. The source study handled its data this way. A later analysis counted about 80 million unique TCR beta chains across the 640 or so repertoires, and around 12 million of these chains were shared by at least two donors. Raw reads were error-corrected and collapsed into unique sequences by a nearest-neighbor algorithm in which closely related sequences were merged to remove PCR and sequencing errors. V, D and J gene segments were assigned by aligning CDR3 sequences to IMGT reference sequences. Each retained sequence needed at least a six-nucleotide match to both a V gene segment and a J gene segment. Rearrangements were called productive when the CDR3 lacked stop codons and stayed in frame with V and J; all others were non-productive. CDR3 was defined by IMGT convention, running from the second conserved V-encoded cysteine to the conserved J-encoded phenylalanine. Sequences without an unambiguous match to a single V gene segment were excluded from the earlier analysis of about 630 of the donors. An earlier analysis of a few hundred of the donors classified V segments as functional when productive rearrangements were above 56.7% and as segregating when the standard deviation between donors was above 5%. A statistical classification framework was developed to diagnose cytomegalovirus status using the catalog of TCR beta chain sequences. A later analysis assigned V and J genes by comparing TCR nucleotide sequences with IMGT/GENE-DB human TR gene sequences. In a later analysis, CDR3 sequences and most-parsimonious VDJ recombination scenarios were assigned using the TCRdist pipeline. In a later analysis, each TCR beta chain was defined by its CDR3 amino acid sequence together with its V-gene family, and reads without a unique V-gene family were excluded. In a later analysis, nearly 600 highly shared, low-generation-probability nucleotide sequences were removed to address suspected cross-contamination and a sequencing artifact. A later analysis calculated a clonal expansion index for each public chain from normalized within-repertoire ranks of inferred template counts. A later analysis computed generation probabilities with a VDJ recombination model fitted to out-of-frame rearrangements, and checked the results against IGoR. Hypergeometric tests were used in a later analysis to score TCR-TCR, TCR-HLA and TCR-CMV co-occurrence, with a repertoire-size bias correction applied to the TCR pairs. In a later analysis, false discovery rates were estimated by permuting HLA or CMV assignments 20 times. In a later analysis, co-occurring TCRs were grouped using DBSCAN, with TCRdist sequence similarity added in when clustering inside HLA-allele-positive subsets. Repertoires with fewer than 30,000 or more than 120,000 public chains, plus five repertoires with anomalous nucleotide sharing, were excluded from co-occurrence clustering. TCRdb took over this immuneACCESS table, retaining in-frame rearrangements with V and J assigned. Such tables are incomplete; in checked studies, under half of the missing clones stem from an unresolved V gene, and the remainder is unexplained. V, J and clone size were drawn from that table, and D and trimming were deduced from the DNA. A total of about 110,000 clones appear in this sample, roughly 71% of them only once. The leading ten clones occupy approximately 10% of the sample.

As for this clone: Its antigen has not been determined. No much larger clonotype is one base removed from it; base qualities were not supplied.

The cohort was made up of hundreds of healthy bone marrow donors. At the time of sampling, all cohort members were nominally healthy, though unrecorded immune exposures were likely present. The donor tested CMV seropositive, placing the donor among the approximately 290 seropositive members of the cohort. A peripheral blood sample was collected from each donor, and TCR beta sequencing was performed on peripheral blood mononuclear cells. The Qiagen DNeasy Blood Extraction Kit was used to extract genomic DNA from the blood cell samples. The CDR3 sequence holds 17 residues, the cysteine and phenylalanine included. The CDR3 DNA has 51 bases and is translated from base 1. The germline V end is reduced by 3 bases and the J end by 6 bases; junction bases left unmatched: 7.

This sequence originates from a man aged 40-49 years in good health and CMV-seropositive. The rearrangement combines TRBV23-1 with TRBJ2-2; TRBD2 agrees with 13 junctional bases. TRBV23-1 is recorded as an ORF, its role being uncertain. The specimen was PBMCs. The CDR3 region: CASSHSCTSGRAGELFF. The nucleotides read TGCGCCAGCAGTCACTCCTGTACTAGCGGGAGGGCCGGGGAGCTGTTTTTT.